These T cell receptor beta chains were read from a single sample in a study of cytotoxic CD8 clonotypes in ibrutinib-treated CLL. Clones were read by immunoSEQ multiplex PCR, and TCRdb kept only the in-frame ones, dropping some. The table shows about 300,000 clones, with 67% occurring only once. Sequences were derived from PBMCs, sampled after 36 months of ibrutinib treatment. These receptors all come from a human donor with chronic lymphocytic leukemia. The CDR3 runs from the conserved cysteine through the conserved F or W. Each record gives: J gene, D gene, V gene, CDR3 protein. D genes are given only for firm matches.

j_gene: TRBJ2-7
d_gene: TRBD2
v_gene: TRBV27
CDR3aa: CASMPLAGRYEQYF

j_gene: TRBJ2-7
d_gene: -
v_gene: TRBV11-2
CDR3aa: CASSLGLYYEQYF

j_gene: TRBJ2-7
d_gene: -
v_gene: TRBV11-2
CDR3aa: CASSFRWVSSYEQYF

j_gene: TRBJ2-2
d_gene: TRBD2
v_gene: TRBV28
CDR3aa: CASLNYRLAGYTGELFF

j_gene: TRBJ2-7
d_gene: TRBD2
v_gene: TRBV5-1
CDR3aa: CASSPGLAGVREQYF

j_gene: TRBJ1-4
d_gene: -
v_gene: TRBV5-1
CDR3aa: CASSLAGRGSEKLFF

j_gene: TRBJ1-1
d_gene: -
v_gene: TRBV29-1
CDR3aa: CSVAGRLNTEAFF

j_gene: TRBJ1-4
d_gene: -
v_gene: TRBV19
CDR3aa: CATKRGAHEKLFF

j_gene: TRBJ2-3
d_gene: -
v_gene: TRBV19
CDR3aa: CASSRVRGVSITDTQYF

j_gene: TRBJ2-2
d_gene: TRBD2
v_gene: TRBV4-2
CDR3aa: CASSQGVGGGGAAGELFF

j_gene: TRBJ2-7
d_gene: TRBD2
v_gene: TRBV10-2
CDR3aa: CASGRGGTYEQYF

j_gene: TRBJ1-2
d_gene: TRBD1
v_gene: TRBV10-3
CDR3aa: CAISDTTGGYGYTF

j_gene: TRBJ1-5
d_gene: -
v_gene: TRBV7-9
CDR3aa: CASTLGGQPQHF

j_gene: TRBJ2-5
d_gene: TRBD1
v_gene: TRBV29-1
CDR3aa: CSVGQGSTETQYF

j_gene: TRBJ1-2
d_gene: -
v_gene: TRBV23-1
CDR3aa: CASSQEGGSGDYGYTF

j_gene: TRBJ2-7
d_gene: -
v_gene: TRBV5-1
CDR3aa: CASSWTGADEQYF

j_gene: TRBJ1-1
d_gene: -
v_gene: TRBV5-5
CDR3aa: CASSLKGEAFF

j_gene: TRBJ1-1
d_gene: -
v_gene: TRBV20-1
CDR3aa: CSALNSDEAFF

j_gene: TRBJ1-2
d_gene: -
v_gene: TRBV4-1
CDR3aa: CASSQEHRLNYGYTF

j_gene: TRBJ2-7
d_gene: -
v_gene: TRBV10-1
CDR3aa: CASSDETGPSEQYF

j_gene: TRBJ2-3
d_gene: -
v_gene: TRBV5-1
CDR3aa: CASSMTDLTDTQYF

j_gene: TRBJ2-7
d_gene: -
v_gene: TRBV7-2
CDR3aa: CASSLEAAGTEEQYF

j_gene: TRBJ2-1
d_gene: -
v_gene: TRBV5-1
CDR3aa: CATRILGHYNEQFF

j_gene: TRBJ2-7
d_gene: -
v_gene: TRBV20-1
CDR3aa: CSATHEQYF

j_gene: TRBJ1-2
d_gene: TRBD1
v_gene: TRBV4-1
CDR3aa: CASRQTLGQIVNYGYTF

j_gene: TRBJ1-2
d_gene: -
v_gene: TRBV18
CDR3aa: CASSPARTAYGYTF

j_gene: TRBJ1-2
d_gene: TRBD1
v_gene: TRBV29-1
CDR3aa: CSTDRVVHYGYTF

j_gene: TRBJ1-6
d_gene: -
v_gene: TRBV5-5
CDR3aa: CASGSSYNSPLHF

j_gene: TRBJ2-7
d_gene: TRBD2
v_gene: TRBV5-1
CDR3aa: CASSLYPSGESYEQYF

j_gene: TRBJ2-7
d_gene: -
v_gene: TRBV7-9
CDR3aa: CASSSRDYEQYF

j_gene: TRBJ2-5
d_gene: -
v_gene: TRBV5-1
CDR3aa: CASSLSGTETQYF

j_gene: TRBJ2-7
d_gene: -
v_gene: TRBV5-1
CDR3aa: CASSSGTHTHSTGEQYF

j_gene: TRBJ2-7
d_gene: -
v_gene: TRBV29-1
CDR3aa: CSVVLAESYEQYF

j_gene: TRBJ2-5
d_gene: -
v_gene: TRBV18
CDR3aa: CASSPKGGETQYF

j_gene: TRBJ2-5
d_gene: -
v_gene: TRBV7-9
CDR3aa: CASSSRDWARETQYF

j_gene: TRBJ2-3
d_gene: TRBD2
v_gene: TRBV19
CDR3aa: CASSITPPLAGRRDTQYF

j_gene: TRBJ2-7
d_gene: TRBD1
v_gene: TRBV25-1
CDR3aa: CASSPPGQGYYEQYF

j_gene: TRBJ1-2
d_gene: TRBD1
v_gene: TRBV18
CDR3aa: CASSRDSFYGYTF

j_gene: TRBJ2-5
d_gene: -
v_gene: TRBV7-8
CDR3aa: CASSLVQETQYF

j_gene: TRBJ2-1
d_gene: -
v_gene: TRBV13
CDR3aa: CASSHATSYNEQFF

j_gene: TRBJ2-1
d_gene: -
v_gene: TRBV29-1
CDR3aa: CSVGQGLHNEQFF

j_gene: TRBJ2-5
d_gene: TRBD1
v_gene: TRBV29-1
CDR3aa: CSVERDRGGETQYF

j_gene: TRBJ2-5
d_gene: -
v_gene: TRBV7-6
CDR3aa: CASSKYQETQYF

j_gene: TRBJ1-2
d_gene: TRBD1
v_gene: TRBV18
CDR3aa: CASSPVGTGEVLRGYGYTF

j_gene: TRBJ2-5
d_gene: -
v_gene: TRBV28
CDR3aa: CASSTSVEGVRETQYF

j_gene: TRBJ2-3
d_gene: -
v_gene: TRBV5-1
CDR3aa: CASSLNSPADTQYF

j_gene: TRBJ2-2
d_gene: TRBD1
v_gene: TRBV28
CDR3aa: CASSTGGLYTGELFF

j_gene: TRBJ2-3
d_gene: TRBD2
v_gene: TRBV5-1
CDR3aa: CASKRLAGAEDTQYF

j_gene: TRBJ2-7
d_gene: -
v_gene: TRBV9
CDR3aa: CASSVKLTYEQYF

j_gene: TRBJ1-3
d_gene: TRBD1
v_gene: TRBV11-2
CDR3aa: CASSPFLGTGGSGNTIYF

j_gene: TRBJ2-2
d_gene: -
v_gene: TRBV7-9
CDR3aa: CASSSLTRGTLELRGELFF

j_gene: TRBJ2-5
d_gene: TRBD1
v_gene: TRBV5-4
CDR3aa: CASSRRDRGGETQYF

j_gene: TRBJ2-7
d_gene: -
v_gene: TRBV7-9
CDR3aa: CASSLEAYYEQYF

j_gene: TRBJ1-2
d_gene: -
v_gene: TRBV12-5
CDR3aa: CASAPLGTTNYGYTF

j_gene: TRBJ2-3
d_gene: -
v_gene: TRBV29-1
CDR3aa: CSADMGRADTQYF

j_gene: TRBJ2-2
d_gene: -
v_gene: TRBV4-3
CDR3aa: CASSQAGTVAGELFF

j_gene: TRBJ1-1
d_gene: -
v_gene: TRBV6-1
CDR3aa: CASSEAVGTTDEAFF

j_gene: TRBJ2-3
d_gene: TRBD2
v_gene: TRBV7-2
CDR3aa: CASSRKSLAATDTQYF

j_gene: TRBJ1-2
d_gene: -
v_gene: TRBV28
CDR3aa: CASSRDLRPGGNYGYTF

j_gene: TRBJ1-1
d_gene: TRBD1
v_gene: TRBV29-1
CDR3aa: CSAGTGGMNTEAFF